This record covers a single TCR beta chain. Its antigen is not identified. Time point meaning: newly diagnosed GD, antithyroid drugs for less than 3 months. TCR sequences were obtained from RNA taken from PBMCs. The data stem from a study of regulatory T cells in long-lasting Graves disease. On the study more broadly: Newly diagnosed Graves' patients took antithyroid drugs under 3 months. Findings of the study overall: Those with persistent disease had in common more public clonotypes (around 2,700) than new patients (approximately 970).

Libraries of TCR beta came from iRepertoire HTBI primers plus Arm-PCR of CDR3 regions. MiXCR, run by TCRdb on the multiplex PCR reads, gives a single entry per CDR3 protein. The sample includes some 350,000 distinct CDR3 sequences, 15% to 20% seen only once; the top ten take around 20%. CDR1 is SEHNR, CDR2 FQNEAQ, per germline (reference sequence). This CDR3 contains 12 residues. Trimming took off 11 bases at V and 6 bases at J, with 13 bases between the two ends. This sample also appeared in a second study, on T cells in Graves' hyperthyroidism and ophthalmopathy.

Source: peripheral blood mononuclear cells (PBMCs), taken at new diagnosis, from a patient treated with antithyroid drugs. This chain connects TRBV7-9 to TRBJ2-2; possible D gene TRBD1, 5 bases. This sequence was found in a woman under 30 with Graves disease. Here the CDR3 DNA reads TGTGCCTTTGGAAGCAGGGCCGGGGAGCTGTTTTTT. Protein product: CAFGSRAGELFF.